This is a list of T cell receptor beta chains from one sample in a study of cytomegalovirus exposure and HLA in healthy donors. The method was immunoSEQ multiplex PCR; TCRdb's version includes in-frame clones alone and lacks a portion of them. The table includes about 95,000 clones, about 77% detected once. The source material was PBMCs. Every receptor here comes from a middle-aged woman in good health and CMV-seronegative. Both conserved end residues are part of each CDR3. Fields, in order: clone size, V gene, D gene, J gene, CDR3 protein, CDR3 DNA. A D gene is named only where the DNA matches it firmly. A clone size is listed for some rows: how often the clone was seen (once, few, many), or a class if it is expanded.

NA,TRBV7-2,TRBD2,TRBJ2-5,CASSPSRAGGRETQYF,TGTGCCAGCAGCCCCTCGAGAGCGGGGGGGCGGGAGACCCAGTACTTC
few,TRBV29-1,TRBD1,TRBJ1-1,CSADRAGVEAFF,TGCAGCGCAGACAGGGCTGGTGTTGAAGCTTTCTTT
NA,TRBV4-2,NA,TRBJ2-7,CASSQDQGYEQYF,TGTGCCAGCAGCCAAGATCAGGGCTACGAGCAGTACTTC
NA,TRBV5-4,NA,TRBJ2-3,CASSLEPSSAQYF,TGTGCCAGCAGCTTGGAGCCTAGCAGTGCGCAGTATTTT
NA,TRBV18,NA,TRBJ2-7,CASSPGGTSYEQYF,TGTGCCAGCTCACCAGGGGGGACCTCCTACGAGCAGTACTTC
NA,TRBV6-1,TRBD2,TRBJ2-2,CASSAGLAGGSNTGELFF,TGTGCCAGCAGTGCTGGACTAGCGGGGGGATCGAACACCGGGGAGCTGTTTTTT
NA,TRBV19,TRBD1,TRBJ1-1,CASSTTGFTEAFF,TGTGCCAGTAGTACGACAGGGTTTACTGAAGCTTTCTTT
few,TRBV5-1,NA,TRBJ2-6,CASSSSSGANVLTF,TGCGCCAGCAGCTCCAGCTCTGGGGCCAACGTCCTGACTTTC
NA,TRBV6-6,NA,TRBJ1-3,CASSYGGISGGNTIYF,TGTGCCAGCAGTTACGGGGGGATTTCGGGTGGAAACACCATATATTTT
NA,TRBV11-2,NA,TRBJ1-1,CASSLGASTEAFF,TGTGCCAGCAGCTTAGGTGCTAGCACTGAAGCTTTCTTT
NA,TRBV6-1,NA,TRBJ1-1,CASSELQKNTEAFF,TGTGCCAGCAGTGAACTGCAGAAGAACACTGAAGCTTTCTTT
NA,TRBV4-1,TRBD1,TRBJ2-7,CASSQDVVLSARTGTYEQYF,TGCGCCAGCAGCCAAGATGTGGTACTAAGCGCGAGGACAGGGACCTACGAGCAGTACTTC
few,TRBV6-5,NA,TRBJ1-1,CASSYEQGNTEAFF,TGTGCCAGCAGTTACGAACAGGGGAACACTGAAGCTTTCTTT
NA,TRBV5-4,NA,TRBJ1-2,CASSPGGERGGYTF,TGTGCCAGCAGCCCCGGAGGCGAGCGGGGAGGCTACACCTTC
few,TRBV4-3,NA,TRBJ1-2,CASGGAYGYTF,TGCGCCAGCGGCGGCGCCTATGGCTACACCTTC
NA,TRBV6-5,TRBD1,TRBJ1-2,CASSSTTGEGYTF,TGTGCCAGCAGTTCCACGACAGGGGAGGGCTACACCTTC
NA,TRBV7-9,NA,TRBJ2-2,CASSPGTLRNTGELFF,TGTGCCAGCAGCCCCGGGACATTACGTAACACCGGGGAGCTGTTTTTT
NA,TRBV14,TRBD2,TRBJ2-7,CASSPRTSTTREQYF,TGTGCCAGCAGCCCGAGGACTAGCACGACACGGGAGCAGTACTTC
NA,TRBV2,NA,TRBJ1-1,CASSKQGLGTEAFF,TGTGCCAGCAGTAAACAGGGATTGGGCACTGAAGCTTTCTTT
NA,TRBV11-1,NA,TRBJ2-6,CASSSSGSGANVLTF,TGTGCCAGCAGCTCTTCAGGGTCTGGGGCCAACGTCCTGACTTTC
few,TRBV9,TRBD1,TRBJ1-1,CASSVGQGGDTEAFF,TGTGCCAGCAGCGTAGGACAGGGCGGGGACACTGAAGCTTTCTTT
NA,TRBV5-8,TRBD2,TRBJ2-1,CASSLHAGGSNEQFF,TGTGCCAGCAGCTTGCATGCGGGGGGGTCCAATGAGCAGTTCTTC
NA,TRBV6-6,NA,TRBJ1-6,CASSYLWGQDSPLHF,TGTGCCAGCAGTTACCTTTGGGGGCAGGATTCACCCCTCCACTTT
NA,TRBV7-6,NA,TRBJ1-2,CASSKTASIDYGYTF,TGTGCCAGCAGCAAGACAGCATCAATCGACTATGGCTACACCTTC
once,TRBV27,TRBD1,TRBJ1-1,CASSFGTAPNTEAFF,TGTGCCAGCAGTTTCGGGACAGCCCCGAACACTGAAGCTTTCTTT
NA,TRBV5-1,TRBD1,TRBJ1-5,CASSLGTGGSSNQPQHF,TGCGCCAGCAGCTTGGGGACAGGGGGTAGTAGCAATCAGCCCCAGCATTTT
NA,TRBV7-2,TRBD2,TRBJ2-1,CASSPRLAGGRVEQFF,TGTGCCAGCAGCCCTCGACTAGCGGGGGGACGGGTTGAGCAGTTCTTC
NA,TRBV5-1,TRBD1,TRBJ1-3,CASSLTGTGMGSGNTIYF,TGCGCCAGCAGCCTTACCGGGACAGGGATGGGATCTGGAAACACCATATATTTT
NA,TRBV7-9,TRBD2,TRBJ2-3,CASSSRGLAADTQYF,TGTGCCAGCAGCTCAAGGGGACTAGCTGCAGATACGCAGTATTTT
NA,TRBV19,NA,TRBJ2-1,CASSETANNEQFF,TGTGCCAGTAGCGAGACAGCTAACAATGAGCAGTTCTTC
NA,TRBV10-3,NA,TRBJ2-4,CAISERVPGFSIQYF,TGTGCCATCAGTGAGAGGGTGCCGGGGTTTAGCATTCAGTACTTC
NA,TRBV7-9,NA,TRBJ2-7,CASSFGTGENSEGRLYF,TGTGCCAGCAGCTTTGGAACAGGGGAGAATTCGGAGGGCCGATTGTACTTC
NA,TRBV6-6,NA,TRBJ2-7,CASSSPIHSYEQYF,TGTGCCAGCAGTTCCCCGATACACTCCTACGAGCAGTACTTC
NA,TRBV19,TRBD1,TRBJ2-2,CASSPGGYYPGELFF,TGTGCCAGTAGTCCAGGGGGTTATTATCCCGGGGAGCTGTTTTTT
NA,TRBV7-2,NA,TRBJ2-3,CASSSPRLPQYF,TGTGCCAGCAGCTCACCACGACTGCCGCAGTATTTT
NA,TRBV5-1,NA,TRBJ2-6,CASSLEKTGPPGANVLTF,TGCGCCAGCAGCTTAGAGAAGACAGGTCCTCCTGGGGCCAACGTCCTGACTTTC
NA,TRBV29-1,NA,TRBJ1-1,CSVEGTRTEAFF,TGCAGCGTTGAGGGTACGAGGACTGAAGCTTTCTTT
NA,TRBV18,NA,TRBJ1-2,CASSPSGGGGYGYTF,TGTGCCAGCTCCCCTTCGGGAGGAGGGGGCTATGGCTACACCTTC
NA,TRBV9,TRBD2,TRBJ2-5,CASSVSGGEETQYF,TGTGCCAGCAGCGTTAGCGGGGGCGAAGAGACCCAGTACTTC
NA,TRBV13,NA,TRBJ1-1,CASSSQVNTEAFF,TGTGCCAGCAGCTCCCAGGTGAACACTGAAGCTTTCTTT
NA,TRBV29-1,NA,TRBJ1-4,CSVSQTGFNEKLFF,TGCAGCGTTTCCCAGACAGGATTTAATGAAAAACTGTTTTTT
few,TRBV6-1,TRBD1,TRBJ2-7,CAGKTGIYSYEQYF,TGTGCCGGCAAGACAGGGATTTACTCCTACGAGCAGTACTTC
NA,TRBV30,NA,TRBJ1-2,CAWLREQDGYTF,TGTGCCTGGCTCCGGGAGCAAGATGGCTACACCTTC
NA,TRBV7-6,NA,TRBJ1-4,CASSHASEKLFF,TGTGCCAGCAGCCACGCTAGCGAAAAACTGTTTTTT
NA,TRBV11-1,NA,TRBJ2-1,CASSLYRDNEQFF,TGTGCCAGCAGCTTATACCGGGACAATGAGCAGTTCTTC
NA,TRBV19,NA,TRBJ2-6,CAGHPLAGANVLTF,TGTGCCGGTCACCCCCTAGCTGGGGCCAACGTCCTGACTTTC
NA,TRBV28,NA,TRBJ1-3,CASSHQGPGNTIYF,TGTGCCAGCAGTCATCAGGGTCCTGGAAACACCATATATTTT
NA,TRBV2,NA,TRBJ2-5,CASSPTGMQETQYF,TGTGCCAGCAGCCCCACAGGGATGCAGGAGACCCAGTACTTC
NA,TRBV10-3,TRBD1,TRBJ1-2,CAISDRGRFGYTF,TGTGCCATCAGTGACAGGGGGCGTTTTGGCTACACCTTC
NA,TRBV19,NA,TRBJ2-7,CASSTQGYEQYF,TGTGCCAGTAGCACCCAGGGCTACGAGCAGTACTTC
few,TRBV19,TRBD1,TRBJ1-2,CASRETGGGIGYTF,TGTGCCAGTAGAGAGACAGGGGGCGGGATTGGCTACACCTTC
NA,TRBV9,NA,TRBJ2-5,CASSAEYRGGGETQYF,TGTGCCAGCAGCGCCGAATACAGGGGGGGCGGAGAGACCCAGTACTTC
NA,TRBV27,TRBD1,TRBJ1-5,CASRRGTGDNQPQHF,TGTGCCAGCAGAAGAGGGACAGGGGACAATCAGCCCCAGCATTTT
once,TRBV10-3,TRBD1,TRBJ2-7,CAIKGAGEQYF,TGTGCCATCAAGGGGGCAGGCGAGCAGTACTTC
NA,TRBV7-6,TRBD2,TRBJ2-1,CASSSVRTSGTGRSYNEQFF,TGTGCCAGCAGTTCTGTTCGGACTAGCGGGACCGGTAGGTCCTACAATGAGCAGTTCTTC
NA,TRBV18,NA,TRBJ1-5,CASSPPGGRNQPQHF,TGTGCCAGCTCACCACCGGGGGGGCGCAATCAGCCCCAGCATTTT